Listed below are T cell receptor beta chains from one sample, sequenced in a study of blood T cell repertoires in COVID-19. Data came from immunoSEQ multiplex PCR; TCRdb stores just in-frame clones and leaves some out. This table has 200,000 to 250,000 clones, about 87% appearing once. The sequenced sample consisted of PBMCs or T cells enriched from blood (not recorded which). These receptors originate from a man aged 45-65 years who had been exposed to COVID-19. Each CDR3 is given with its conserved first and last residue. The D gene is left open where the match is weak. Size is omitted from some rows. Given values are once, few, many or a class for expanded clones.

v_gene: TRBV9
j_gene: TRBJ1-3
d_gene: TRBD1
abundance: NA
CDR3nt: TGTGCCAGCAGCGTAGCCGGGACAGTCTCTGGAAACACCATATATTTT
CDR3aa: CASSVAGTVSGNTIYF

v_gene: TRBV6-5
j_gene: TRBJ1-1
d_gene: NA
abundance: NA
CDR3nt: TGTGCCAGTACTACAACACTAAACACTGAAGCTTTCTTT
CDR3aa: CASTTTLNTEAFF

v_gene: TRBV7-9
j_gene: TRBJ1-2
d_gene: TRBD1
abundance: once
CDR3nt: TGTGCCAGCAGCTTCGGACAGGGGAGGAACTATGGCTACACCTTC
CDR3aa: CASSFGQGRNYGYTF

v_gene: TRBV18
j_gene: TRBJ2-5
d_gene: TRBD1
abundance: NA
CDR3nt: TGTGCCAGCTCGCCCGGGACAGGGGGCTTAGAGACCCAGTACTTC
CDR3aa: CASSPGTGGLETQYF

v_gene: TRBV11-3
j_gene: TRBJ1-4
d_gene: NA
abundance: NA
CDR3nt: TGTGCCAGCAGCTTACTACCGCGGAGGGCGGACGAAAAACTGTTTTTT
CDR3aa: CASSLLPRRADEKLFF

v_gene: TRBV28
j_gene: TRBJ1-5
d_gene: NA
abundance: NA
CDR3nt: TGTGCCAGCAGTAGTTCGGTGGTTGGTCAGCCCCAGCATTTT
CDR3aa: CASSSSVVGQPQHF

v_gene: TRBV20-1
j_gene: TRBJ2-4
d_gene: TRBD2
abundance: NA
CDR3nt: TGCAGTGCTAGTAGCGGGGGCCAAAACATTCAGTACTTC
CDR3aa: CSASSGGQNIQYF

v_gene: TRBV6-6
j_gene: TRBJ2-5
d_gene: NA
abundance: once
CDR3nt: TGTGCCAGCAGTTACTCGTCCCAGGGCGGTGAGACCCAGTACTTC
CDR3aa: CASSYSSQGGETQYF

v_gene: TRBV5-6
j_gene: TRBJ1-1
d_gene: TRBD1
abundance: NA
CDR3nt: TGTGCCAGCAGCTTTCCACAGGGGGCGGAGAACACTGAAGCTTTCTTT
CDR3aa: CASSFPQGAENTEAFF

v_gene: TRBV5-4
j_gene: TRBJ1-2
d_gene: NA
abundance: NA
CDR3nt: TGTGCCAGCAGCTCCCCTTCAGGGACTTTCGTTGCCACCTTC
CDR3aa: CASSSPSGTFVATF

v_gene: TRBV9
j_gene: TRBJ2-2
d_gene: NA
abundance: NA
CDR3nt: TGTGCCAGCAGCGTAGGAGGAGGGCGGGGCGGGGAGCTGTTTTTT
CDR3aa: CASSVGGGRGGELFF

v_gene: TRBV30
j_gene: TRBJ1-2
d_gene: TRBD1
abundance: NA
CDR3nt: TGTGCCTGGAGTCTAGGACAGGAGGATGGCTACACCTTC
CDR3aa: CAWSLGQEDGYTF

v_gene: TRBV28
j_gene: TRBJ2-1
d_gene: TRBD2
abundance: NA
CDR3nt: TGTGCCAGCAGCGCCCCGGGACTAGCGGGAGAAGAGCAGTTCTTC
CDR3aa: CASSAPGLAGEEQFF

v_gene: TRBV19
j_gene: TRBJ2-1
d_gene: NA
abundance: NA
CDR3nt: TGTGCCAGTAGTTTGCCCCTGGGCGGGTATGAGCAGTTCTTC
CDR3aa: CASSLPLGGYEQFF

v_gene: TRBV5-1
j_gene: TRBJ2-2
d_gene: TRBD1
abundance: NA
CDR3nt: TGCGCCAGCAGCAACCTACAGGGGGCAAGCGGGGAGCTGTTTTTT
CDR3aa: CASSNLQGASGELFF

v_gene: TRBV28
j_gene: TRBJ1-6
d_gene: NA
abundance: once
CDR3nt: TGTGCCAGCACCCCGGGGATAGTGAGTTCACCCCTCCACTTT
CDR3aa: CASTPGIVSSPLHF

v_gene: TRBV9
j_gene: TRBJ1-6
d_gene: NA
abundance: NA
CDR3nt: TGTGCCAGCAGCGTAGGTGGGAGTAATTCACCCCTCCACTTT
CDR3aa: CASSVGGSNSPLHF

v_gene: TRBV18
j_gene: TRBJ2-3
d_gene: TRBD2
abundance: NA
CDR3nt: TGTGCCAGCTCACCCTTGACTAGCGGCCCCTTCTCAGATACGCAGTATTTT
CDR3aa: CASSPLTSGPFSDTQYF

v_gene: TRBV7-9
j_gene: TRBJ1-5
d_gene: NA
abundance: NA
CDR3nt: TGTGCCAGCAGCACCTCCGGGAGTACTCGCAATCAGCCCCAGCATTTT
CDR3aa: CASSTSGSTRNQPQHF

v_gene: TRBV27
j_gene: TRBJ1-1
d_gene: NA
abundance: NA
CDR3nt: TGTGCCAGCAGTTTAAAAACAGACCCAAACACTGAAGCTTTCTTT
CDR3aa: CASSLKTDPNTEAFF

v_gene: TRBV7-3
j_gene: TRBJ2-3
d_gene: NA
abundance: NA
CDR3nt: TGTGCCAGCAGCCCCGGCGGCGGGCCTTACACAGATACGCAGTATTTT
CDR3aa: CASSPGGGPYTDTQYF

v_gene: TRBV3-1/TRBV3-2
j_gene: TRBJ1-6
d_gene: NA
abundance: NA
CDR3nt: TGTGCCAGCAGCCCCCGGGGGGTAGGGTCTAATTCACCCCTCCACTTT
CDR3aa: CASSPRGVGSNSPLHF

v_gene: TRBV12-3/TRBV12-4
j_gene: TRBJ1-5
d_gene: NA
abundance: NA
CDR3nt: TGTGCCAGCAGTCGGGGGGGGCCCCAGCATTTT
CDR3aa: CASSRGGPQHF

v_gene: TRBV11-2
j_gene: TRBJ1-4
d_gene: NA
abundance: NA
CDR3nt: TGTGCCAGCACCGACGGCGGCACTGCCAATGAAAAACTGTTTTTT
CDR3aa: CASTDGGTANEKLFF

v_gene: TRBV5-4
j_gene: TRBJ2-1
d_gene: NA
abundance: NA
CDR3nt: TGTGCCAGCAGCTTGTCGTTTGCAACTAGACACAATGAGCAGTTCTTC
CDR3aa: CASSLSFATRHNEQFF

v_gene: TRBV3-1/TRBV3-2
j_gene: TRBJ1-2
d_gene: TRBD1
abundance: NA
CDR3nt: TGTGCCAGCAGCCAATTGGGGACAGGGGAAATCTATGGCTACACCTTC
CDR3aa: CASSQLGTGEIYGYTF

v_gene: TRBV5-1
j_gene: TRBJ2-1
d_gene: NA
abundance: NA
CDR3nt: TGCGCCAGCAGCCGCCTGGGGGGAAGTTGGAGTGAGCAGTTCTTC
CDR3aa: CASSRLGGSWSEQFF

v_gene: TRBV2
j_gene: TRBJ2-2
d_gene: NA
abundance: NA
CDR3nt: TGTGCCAGCAGTGAAAACAGGGCTACCGGGGAGCTGTTTTTT
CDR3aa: CASSENRATGELFF

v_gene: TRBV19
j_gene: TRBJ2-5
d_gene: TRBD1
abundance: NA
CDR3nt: TGTGCCAGTAGTATAGAAAGCTCCTACGACAGGGAAGAGACCCAGTACTTC
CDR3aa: CASSIESSYDREETQYF

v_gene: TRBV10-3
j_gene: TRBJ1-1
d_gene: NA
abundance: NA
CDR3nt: TGTGCCATCAGTGTGACGGGGATGAACACTGAAGCTTTCTTT
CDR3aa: CAISVTGMNTEAFF

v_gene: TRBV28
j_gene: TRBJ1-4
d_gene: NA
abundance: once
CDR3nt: TGTGCCAGCATAACAGGGAACCTATTCCCTGAAAAACTGTTTTTT
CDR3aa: CASITGNLFPEKLFF

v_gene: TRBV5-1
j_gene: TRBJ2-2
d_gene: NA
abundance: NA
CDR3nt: TGCGCCAGCAGCTTGGTTACGAACACCGGGGAGCTGTTTTTT
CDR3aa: CASSLVTNTGELFF

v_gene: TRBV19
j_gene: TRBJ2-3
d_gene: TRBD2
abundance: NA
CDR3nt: TGTGCCAGTAAATACGTAGCGGGAAGCACAGATACGCAGTATTTT
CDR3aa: CASKYVAGSTDTQYF

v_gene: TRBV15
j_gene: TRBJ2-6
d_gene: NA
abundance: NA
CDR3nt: TGTGCCACCAGCAGTTCCCGGGGTGGGGCCAACGTCCTGACTTTC
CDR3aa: CATSSSRGGANVLTF

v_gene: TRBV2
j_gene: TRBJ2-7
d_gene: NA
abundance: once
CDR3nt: TGTGCCAGCAGTGAATTGGGTGTGGTGGGGAGATCCTACGAGCAGTACTTC
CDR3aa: CASSELGVVGRSYEQYF

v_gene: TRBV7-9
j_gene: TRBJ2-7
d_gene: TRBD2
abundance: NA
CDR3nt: TGTGCCAGCAGCCCCTGGGGGGGATCCTACGAGCAGTACTTC
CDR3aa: CASSPWGGSYEQYF

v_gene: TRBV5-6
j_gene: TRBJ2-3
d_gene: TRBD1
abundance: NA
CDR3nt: TGTGCCAGCAGTTCACGGGGACCGACAGGGGGCGAGTCAGATACGCAGTATTTT
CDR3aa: CASSSRGPTGGESDTQYF

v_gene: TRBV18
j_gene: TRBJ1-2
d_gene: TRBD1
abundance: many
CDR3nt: TGTGCCAGCTCGACCACCGGACAGGGGTCCGTGGGCTACACCTTC
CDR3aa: CASSTTGQGSVGYTF

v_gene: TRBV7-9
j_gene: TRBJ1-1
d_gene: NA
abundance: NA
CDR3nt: TGTGCCAGCAGCCCACCCGTTGCGACAGGTGAAGCTTTCTTT
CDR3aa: CASSPPVATGEAFF

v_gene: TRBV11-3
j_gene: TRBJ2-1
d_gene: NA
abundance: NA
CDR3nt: TGTGCCAGCAGCTTAGGGACCTCGAGGGACAATGAGCAGTTCTTC
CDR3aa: CASSLGTSRDNEQFF

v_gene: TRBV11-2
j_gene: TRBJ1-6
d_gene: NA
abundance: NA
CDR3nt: TGTGCCAGCAGCCTACCTAATTCACCCCTCCACTTT
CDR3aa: CASSLPNSPLHF

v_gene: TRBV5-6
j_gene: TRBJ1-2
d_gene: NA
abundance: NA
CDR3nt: TGTGCCAGCAGCTTGTATCAGGGCGGCGGAAGCTATGGCTACACCTTC
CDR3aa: CASSLYQGGGSYGYTF

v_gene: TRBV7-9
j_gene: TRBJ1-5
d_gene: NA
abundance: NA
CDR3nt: TGTGCCAGCAGCTTATTATTAGATCAGCCCCAGCATTTT
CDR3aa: CASSLLLDQPQHF

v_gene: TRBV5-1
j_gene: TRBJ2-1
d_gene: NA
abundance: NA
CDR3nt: TGCGCCAGCAGCTTGGACGGGACACCAGAATACAATGAGCAGTTCTTC
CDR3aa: CASSLDGTPEYNEQFF

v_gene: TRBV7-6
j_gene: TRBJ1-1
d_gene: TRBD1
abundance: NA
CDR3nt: TGTGCCAGCAGCCCGCGGACAGGGAACACTGAAGCTTTCTTT
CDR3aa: CASSPRTGNTEAFF

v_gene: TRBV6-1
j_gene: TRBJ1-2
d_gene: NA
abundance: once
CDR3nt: TGTGCCAGCAGTGAAGCGCGGGGATCCTATGGCTACACCTTC
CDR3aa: CASSEARGSYGYTF

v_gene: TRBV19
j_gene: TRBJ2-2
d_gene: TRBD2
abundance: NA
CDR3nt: TGTGCCAGTAGTTCAGGGGTAGCGGGAGGGGGCACCGGGGAGCTGTTTTTT
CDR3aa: CASSSGVAGGGTGELFF

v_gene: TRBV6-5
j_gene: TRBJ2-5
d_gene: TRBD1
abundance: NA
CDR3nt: TGTGCCAGCAATCCGACAGGGATCCAAGAGACCCAGTACTTC
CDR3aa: CASNPTGIQETQYF

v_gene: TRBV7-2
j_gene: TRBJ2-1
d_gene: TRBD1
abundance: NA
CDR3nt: TGTGCCAGCAGCTTAGTGGGGACCGGGACAGGCGTCTACAATGAGCAGTTCTTC
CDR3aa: CASSLVGTGTGVYNEQFF

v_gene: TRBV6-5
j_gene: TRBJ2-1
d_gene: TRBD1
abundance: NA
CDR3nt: TGTGCCAGCAGTTACCATACCGACAGGGTCAATGAGCAGTTCTTC
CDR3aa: CASSYHTDRVNEQFF

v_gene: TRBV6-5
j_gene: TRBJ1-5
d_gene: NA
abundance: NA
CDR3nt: TGTGCCAGCAGATCCGACAGTGAAGGTCGGCCCCAGCATTTT
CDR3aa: CASRSDSEGRPQHF

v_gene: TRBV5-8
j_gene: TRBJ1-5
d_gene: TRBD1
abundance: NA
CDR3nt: TGTGCCAGCAGCCCCGACAGGGTGCGGCCCCAGCATTTT
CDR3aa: CASSPDRVRPQHF